This TCR beta chain was retrieved from a study of cytomegalovirus exposure and HLA in healthy donors. Study at large: Findings of an earlier analysis included over 95 million unique TCR beta sequences from 200 million or so T cells.

Vbeta (60) and Jbeta (13) primers were used in the PCR. Produced via immunoSEQ multiplex PCR; TCRdb's table is partial and in-frame only. The table has about 92,000 clones, roughly 73% seen once. With regard to this clone: What it recognizes is unknown.

The length of the CDR3 is 14 residues. The V end was cut by 3 bases, the J end by 5 bases, with 10 bases between. The germline V gene encodes CDR1 SGHTA and CDR2 FQGNSA. Overall study findings and caveats: Confirmation was obtained in vitro that a few CMV-associated chains are specific for CMV antigens.

The TCR sequence derives from a man aged 50-59 years in good health and CMV-seropositive. Sample: PBMCs. The V gene is TRBV7-2, the J gene TRBJ1-4; D not resolved. CDR3 amino acids: CASSFASGNEKLFF. DNA for the CDR3: TGTGCCAGCAGCTTCGCCTCGGGGAATGAAAAACTGTTTTTT.